This TCR beta chain was recorded in a study of OX40 agonist ivuxolimab in advanced cancers. Measured with immunoSEQ multiplex PCR; TCRdb has only the in-frame clones, and not every one. The table includes tens of thousands of clones, roughly 82% detected once. CDR1 and CDR2 from the germline V gene are MNHEY and SMNVEV (reference sequence). This CDR3 contains 13 residues. Trimming cost V 5 bases and J 4 bases, with 12 bases left between them. This clone was observed a single time. This receptor was obtained from an adult with an advanced solid tumor such as melanoma, head and neck, liver or kidney cancer. This sequence joins TRBV27 and TRBJ2-7; D remains unclear. The specimen was CD4+ or CD8+ T cells sorted from blood, collected in a trial of the OX40 agonist ivuxolimab. The CDR3 DNA is TGTGCCAGCAGTCCGTCATACAGTTACGAGCAGTACTTC. It specifies CASSPSYSYEQYF.